These 2 T cell receptor beta chains share one sample of origin, sequenced in a study of blood T cell repertoires in COVID-19. Using immunoSEQ multiplex PCR, the repertoire was profiled, and TCRdb retains in-frame clones only, with some absent. This sample has approximately 52,000 clones, with 85% found just once. Sequencing was performed on peripheral blood. All receptors derive from a human donor in a cohort sampled during active COVID-19.

Points on this clone: The junction departs from the called germline gene at one end, perhaps through a read error. The V gene is TRBV30, the J gene TRBJ2-7; 7 nucleotides align to TRBD2. This CDR3 is 13 amino acids long. Germline loops: CDR1 GTSNPN, CDR2 SVGIG (reference sequence). As DNA, the CDR3 is TGTGCCTGGAGTATGATTCGGGGGGAAGCAGTACAGTTC. This sequence encodes CAWSMIRGEAVQF. The complete variable domain, with remaining parts taken from reference TRBV30 and TRBJ2-7, reads SQTIHQWPATLVQPVGSPLSLECTVEGTSNPNLYWYRQAAGRGLQLLFYSVGIGQISSEVPQNLSASRPQDRQFILSSKKLLLSDSGFYLCAWSMIRGEAVQFGPGTRLTVT.

The gene calls are TRBV5-1 and TRBJ1-5, with D hard to call. The germline V and J ends were trimmed by 1 base and 4 bases, with 6 bases remaining between them. This CDR3 is built from 13 residues. Germline CDR1 is SGHRS and CDR2 is YFSETQ. CDR3 residues: CASSLTVNQPQHF. CDR3 nucleotide sequence: TGCGCCAGCAGCTTGACAGTTAATCAGCCCCAGCATTTT.